This T cell receptor beta chain was documented in a study of cytomegalovirus exposure and HLA in healthy donors. As concerns this clone: The target antigen is unknown.

Study-level findings and limits: Across donors, most TCRs were seen rarely, yet some public ones were widespread. Among the most significant clusters, several appeared linked to common viral pathogens in a later analysis.

Germline-derived CDR1 and CDR2 are LGHNA and YSLEER. The CDR3 loop spans 17 amino acids. With V trimmed by 4 bases and J by 4 bases, 13 bases remained unmatched. 60 Vbeta and 13 Jbeta primers were used in PCR. Clones were read by immunoSEQ multiplex PCR, and TCRdb kept only the in-frame ones, dropping some. This sample's table reports roughly 62,000 clones. The chain carries TRBV4-3 and TRBJ2-3, with 8 bases matching TRBD2. The receptor was isolated from a male donor in good health and CMV-seronegative. Material: PBMCs. DNA for the CDR3: TGCGCCAGCAGCCCACAGCCGGGACTAGTAACCCCAGATACGCAGTATTTT. This codes for CASSPQPGLVTPDTQYF.